Sequencing of this T cell receptor beta chain was carried out in a study of blood T cells in healthy people across ages. The use of a sample-barcoded 5' primer and a J-beta primer mix characterized a second PCR of about 7 to 12 cycles. Via MiXCR, TCRdb re-called the 5' RACE reads, giving one row per CDR3 protein. The sample contains hundreds of thousands of distinct CDR3 sequences, around 42% of which appear only once. The V and J ends lost 0 bases and 1 base respectively, with 10 bases between them. The CDR3 sequence is 15 residues long. Germline CDR1 reads SGDLS; CDR2 reads YYNGEE. V is TRBV9 and J is TRBJ1-2; D is unclear. This clonotype was sampled from a man aged 55 to 69 in good health. Sequenced input: blood. The CDR3 coding sequence is TGTGCCAGCAGCGTAGGTCTAGTCAGTAACTATGGCTACACCTTC. Translation: CASSVGLVSNYGYTF.